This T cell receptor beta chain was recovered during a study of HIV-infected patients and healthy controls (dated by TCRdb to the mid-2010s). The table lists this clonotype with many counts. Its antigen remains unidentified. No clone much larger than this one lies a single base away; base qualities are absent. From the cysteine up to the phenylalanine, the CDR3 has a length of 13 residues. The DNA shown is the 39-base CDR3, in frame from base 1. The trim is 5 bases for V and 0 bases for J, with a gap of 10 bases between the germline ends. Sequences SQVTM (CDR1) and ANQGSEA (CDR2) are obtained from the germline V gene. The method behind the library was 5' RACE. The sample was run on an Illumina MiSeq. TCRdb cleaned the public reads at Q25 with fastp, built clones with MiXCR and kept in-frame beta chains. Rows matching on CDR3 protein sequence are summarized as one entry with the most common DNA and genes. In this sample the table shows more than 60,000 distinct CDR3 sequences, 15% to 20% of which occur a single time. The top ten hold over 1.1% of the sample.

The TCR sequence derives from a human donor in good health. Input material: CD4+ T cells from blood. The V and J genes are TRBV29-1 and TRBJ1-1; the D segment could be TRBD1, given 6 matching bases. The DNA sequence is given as TGCAGCGTTCAGGGACAAATGAACACTGAAGCTTTCTTT. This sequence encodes CSVQGQMNTEAFF.